This TCR beta chain was sequenced for a study of blood T cell repertoires in COVID-19. For the study at large: Sources were T cells, B-cell-depleted T cells, or PBMCs; the material itself was cDNA or gDNA.

Original analysis: Nucleated cell counts were estimated from reference gene primer amplification. Profiled with immunoSEQ multiplex PCR; TCRdb holds only in-frame clones, not every one. V and J calls and clone size are those listed in that table; D and trimming were worked out from the DNA. The table shows 180,000 or so clones, with 82% occurring only once. Germline CDR1 is SGHNT and CDR2 is YYREEE (reference sequence). V lost 4 bases to trimming and J lost 8 bases; unmatched junction nucleotides: 5. The CDR3 loop spans 14 amino acids. The sequenced material came from peripheral blood. This rearrangement joins TRBV5-4 to TRBJ1-6, with 8 nucleotides matching TRBD1. The receptor's source is a woman aged 70-85 years with acute or convalescent COVID-19. Here the CDR3 DNA reads TGTGCCAGCAGCCCGGACAGGGAACATTCACCCCTCCACTTT. Encoded protein: CASSPDREHSPLHF.